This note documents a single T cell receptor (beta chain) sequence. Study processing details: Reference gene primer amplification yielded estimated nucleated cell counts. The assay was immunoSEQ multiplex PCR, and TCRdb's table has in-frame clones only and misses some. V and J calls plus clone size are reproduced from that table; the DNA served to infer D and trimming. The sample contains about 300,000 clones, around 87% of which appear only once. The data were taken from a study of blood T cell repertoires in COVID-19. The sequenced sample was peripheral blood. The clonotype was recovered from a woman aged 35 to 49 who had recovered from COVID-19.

CDR3 DNA: TGTGCCAGCAGCCACTTGATCGACAGGGTACAGTGGACCCAGTACTTC. Translated, it gives CASSHLIDRVQWTQYF. V usage is TRBV3-1 (or the pseudogene TRBV3-2) and J usage is TRBJ2-5, with 7 bases that match TRBD1. J was trimmed by 7 bases and V by 3 bases; bases with no gene match: 14. The CDR3 totals 16 residues. Germline values: CDR1 LGHDT, CDR2 YNNKEL (reference sequence).